This TCR beta chain was identified during a study of blood T cell repertoires in COVID-19. Turning to the study itself: Acute-phase and convalescent COVID-19 samples originated in the United States, Italy and Spain. In each case, the material was cDNA or gDNA derived from T cells, B-cell-depleted T cells, or PBMCs.

Original methodology: Amplification of reference gene primers provided the estimated nucleated cell counts. Data came from immunoSEQ multiplex PCR; TCRdb stores just in-frame clones and leaves some out. That table gives V, J and clone size, and the DNA gave D and trimming. The sample includes around 160,000 clones, 65% to 90% seen only once; the top ten take roughly 8%. Germline V gene data show CDR1 as KGHSH and CDR2 as LQKENI. CDR3 length: 15 amino acids. The germline V and J ends were trimmed by 2 bases and 3 bases, with 10 bases remaining between them. The sequence was obtained from a man in his fifties or sixties with acute or convalescent COVID-19. The chain has TRBV18 and TRBJ2-2, with D uncertain. What was sequenced was peripheral blood. The CDR3 loop is CASSPFLPDTGELFF. The CDR3 nucleotides are TGTGCCAGCTCACCATTTCTTCCAGACACCGGGGAGCTGTTTTTT.